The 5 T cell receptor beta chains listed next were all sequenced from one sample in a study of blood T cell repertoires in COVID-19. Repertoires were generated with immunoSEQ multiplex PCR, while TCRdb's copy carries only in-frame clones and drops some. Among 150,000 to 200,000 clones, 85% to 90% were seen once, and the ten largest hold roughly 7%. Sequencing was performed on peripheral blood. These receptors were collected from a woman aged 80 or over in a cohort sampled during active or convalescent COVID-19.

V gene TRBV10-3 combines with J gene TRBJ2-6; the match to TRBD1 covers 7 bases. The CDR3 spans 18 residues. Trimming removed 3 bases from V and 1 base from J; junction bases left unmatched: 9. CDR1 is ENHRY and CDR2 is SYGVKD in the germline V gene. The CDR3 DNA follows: TGTGCCATCAGTGACCCCTCTGAGGGGGCATCTGGGGCCAACGTCCTGACTTTC. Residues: CAISDPSEGASGANVLTF.

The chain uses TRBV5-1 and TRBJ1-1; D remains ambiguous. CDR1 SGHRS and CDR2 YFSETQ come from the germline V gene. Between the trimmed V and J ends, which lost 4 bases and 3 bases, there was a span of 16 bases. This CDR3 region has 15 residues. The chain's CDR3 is CASSLGVIVDTEAFF. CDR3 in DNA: TGCGCCAGCAGCCTCGGGGTTATAGTCGACACTGAAGCTTTCTTT.

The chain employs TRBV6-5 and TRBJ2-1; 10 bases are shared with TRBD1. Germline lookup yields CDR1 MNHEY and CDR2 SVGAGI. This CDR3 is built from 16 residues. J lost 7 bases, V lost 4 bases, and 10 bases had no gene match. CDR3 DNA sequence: TGTGCCAGCAGTTCCCCTTTGAGGACAGGGGGGAATGAGCAGTTCTTC. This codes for CASSSPLRTGGNEQFF.

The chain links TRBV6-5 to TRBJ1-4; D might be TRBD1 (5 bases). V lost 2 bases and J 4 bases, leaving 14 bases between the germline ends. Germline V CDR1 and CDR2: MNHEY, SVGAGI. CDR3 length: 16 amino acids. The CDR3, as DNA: TGTGCCAGCAGTTACGTGGGCCAGGGCTATAATGAAAAACTGTTTTTT. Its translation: CASSYVGQGYNEKLFF.

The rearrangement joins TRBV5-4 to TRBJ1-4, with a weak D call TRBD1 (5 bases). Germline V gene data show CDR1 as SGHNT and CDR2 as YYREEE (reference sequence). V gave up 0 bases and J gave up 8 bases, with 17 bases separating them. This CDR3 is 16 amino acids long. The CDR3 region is CASSLGQGRRGEKLFF. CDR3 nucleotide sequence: TGTGCCAGCAGCTTGGGGCAGGGAAGGAGGGGAGAAAAACTGTTTTTT.